The entry below gives a single T cell receptor beta chain sequence along with its context. The record originates from a study of blood T cell repertoires in COVID-19. About the research overall: The United States, Italy and Spain provided the acute and convalescent COVID-19 samples. T cells, B-cell-depleted T cells, or PBMCs supplied cDNA or gDNA.

Authors' data handling: For nucleated cells, counts were estimated from reference gene primer amplification. Clones were sequenced by immunoSEQ multiplex PCR, and TCRdb holds only the in-frame ones, with some missing. That table is the source of V, J and clone size, and D and trimming were worked out from the DNA. Found here are about 35,000 clones, over 75% of them singletons; the top ten hold 35% to 50%. Trimming took off 3 bases at V and 7 bases at J, with 11 bases between the two ends. This CDR3 contains 13 residues. The V gene's germline CDR1 is SGHRS and CDR2 YFSETQ. The chain uses TRBV5-1 and TRBJ2-1; D perhaps matches TRBD2 (7 bases). This clonotype was obtained from a human donor in a cohort sampled during active COVID-19. Sequencing input: peripheral blood. CDR3 protein: CASSWGGRNEQFF. The CDR3 coding sequence is TGCGCCAGCAGCTGGGGGGGCCGGAATGAGCAGTTCTTC.